The entry below gives a single T cell receptor (beta chain) sequence along with its context. The antigen this receptor binds is unknown. No base qualities exist here, and no much larger clone lies one base off it. TCR CDR3 regions were amplified from genomic DNA by multiplex PCR using the deep immunoSEQ assay. Genomic DNA extracted from each cell subset was distributed evenly over all wells of several immunoSEQ 96-well plates, and each plate served as one replicate. For sorted subsets, roughly 200 ng of genomic DNA, equivalent to about 30,000 T cell genomes, went into each replicate PCR. Purified libraries were measured with a Qubit 3.0 fluorometer, size-checked on a Bioanalyzer 2100, and measured again with the KAPA Library Quantification kit. A separate single-read 150-cycle Illumina NextSeq 550 flow cell was used to sequence each immunoSEQ 96-well plate. The authors' pipeline ran thus. Because only junctional sequences without quality scores were contained in the immunoSEQ output, filtering matching that applied to full-length reads could not be performed. Sequences were annotated with PyIR, a Python wrapper for IgBLAST v1.9, and V/J genes and CDR3 were assigned using IMGT germline references. Any read was removed if the V/J assignment was weak (E-value above 1e-6), the CDR3 was missing, or the read contained stop codons, out-of-frame junctions, or ambiguous translated residues. V3J clonotypes were defined as sequences sharing the same inferred V gene, J gene, and CDR3 amino acid sequence. Percentage overlap between repertoires was computed as shared unique clonotypes divided by the size of the smaller repertoire. Three approaches were used to assess repertoire richness: RTK rarefaction, the Chao1 estimator, and Recon v2.1 estimates of unobserved clonotypes. OLGA was used to compute generation probabilities for all TCRbeta clonotypes that the gDNA method yielded from a handful of donors. Sourced from immuneACCESS, this table was stored by TCRdb with only in-frame sequences that have V and J called. A share of the clones is absent; for the studies checked, an unresolved V gene accounts for under half, and the remainder has no known explanation. V, J and clone size reflect that table, while D and trimming were determined from the DNA. In this sample the table shows 760,000 or so clones, about 96% of which occur a single time. The ten largest clonotypes hold about 0.25% of the sample.

CD8 naive samples consisted of CD45RO-negative cells that were positively selected for CCR7, yielding a CD45RA+CCR7+ population without TemRA cells. The donors were healthy, HIV-negative adults with no recently reported acute infections or vaccinations. Only Caucasian adults living in Nashville, Tennessee, USA were represented among the donors. After blood collection by leukapheresis, PBMCs were isolated using Ficoll-Histopaque density gradient centrifugation and then cryopreserved in the vapor phase of liquid nitrogen. Analytical flow cytometry was used to check the purity and quantity of each magnetically sorted T cell population. Each sorted fraction had its genomic DNA isolated and then quantified by UV absorbance on a Nanodrop 2000c. The source of the sample is a study of shared clonotypes between healthy human individuals (dated by TCRdb to 2019 to 2021). As for the study more broadly: The cohort included a few men and a couple of women between 18 and 49 years of age. For each donor, CD4 naive and CD4 memory were each given three plates, CD8 naive was given two plates, and CD8 memory was given one plate. To estimate repertoire size and how much clonotype sharing occurs between individuals, the study deeply sequenced the blood TCR repertoires of 5 or 6 healthy adults. To increase sequencing depth and limit assay-specific biases, TCR repertoire library preparation and sequencing were carried out by different laboratories using diverse techniques. Between about 0.9 and 8.9 billion PBMCs per donor were obtained by leukapheresis. General findings and caveats noted by the study authors: Higher generation probabilities were observed for clonotypes shared by all four sorted-subset donors than for non-shared clonotypes. Pairwise subsampling indicated that sequencing depth was expected to affect the degree of clonotype sharing among donors. Sharing across a few donors was observed for roughly 5% of naive CD4, 3% to 3.5% of naive CD8, about 2.3% of memory CD4, and roughly 0.4% of memory CD8 clonotypes. The small number of donors limited the genetic and exposure-history diversity represented. Naive subsets generally had larger estimated clonotype richness than memory subsets. Even with the large sequencing depth, rarefaction of the sorted-subset datasets indicated that sequencing was incomplete. Sampling was limited to blood, and TCR repertoires in tissue likely differ from TCR repertoires in blood.

CDR1 and CDR2 (SGHTA, FQGNSA) derive from the germline V gene. V loses 2 bases, J loses 0 bases, and the germline ends lie 8 bases apart. The CDR3 holds 15 amino acids from the cysteine to the phenylalanine. Only CDR3 DNA is held: 45 bases, read in frame from base 1. The sequenced sample consisted of naive CD8+ T cells sorted from blood. Per the publication, the cell subset or site label means: CD45RA+CCR7+. The V and J segments used are TRBV7-2 and TRBJ2-1, with TRBD2 as a weak D call on 5 bases. This receptor was obtained from a man aged 25-40 years in good health. This receptor has the CDR3 CASSLFRDSYNEQFF. In nucleotides, the sequence is TGTGCCAGCAGCTTATTCCGGGACTCCTACAATGAGCAGTTCTTC.